Sequencing of this T cell receptor beta chain was carried out in a study of blood T cell repertoires in COVID-19. The wider study: The origin of the acute and convalescent COVID-19 samples was the United States, Italy and Spain. PBMCs, B-cell-depleted T cells, or T cells provided the cDNA or gDNA that made up the material.

Authors' data handling: Estimation of nucleated cell counts was performed using reference gene primer amplification. Only in-frame clones appear in the TCRdb table, and some are missing; sequencing was by immunoSEQ multiplex PCR. For V, J and clone size, that table is used; D and trimming come from the DNA. The sample contains more than 55,000 clones, roughly 80% of which appear only once. Germline V CDR1 and CDR2: MNHEY, SMNVEV (reference sequence). This CDR3 contains 14 residues. V lost 4 bases, J lost 13 bases, and 20 bases lay in between. Sequencing was performed on peripheral blood. The chain uses TRBV27 and TRBJ2-1; weak D call: TRBD2 (6 bases). This clonotype originated in a woman in her sixties or seventies with acute or convalescent COVID-19. CDR3 nucleotide sequence: TGTGCCAGCAGTTGGGGGGTAGGGGCCTCTGGACAGTTCTTC. Its protein is CASSWGVGASGQFF.